These 26 T cell receptor beta chains came from one sample sequenced in a study of T cells in Graves' hyperthyroidism and ophthalmopathy. Researchers amplified the TCR beta CDR3 regions from RNA transcripts. Primed by the HTBI set, a first-round RT-PCR was run on the TCR CDR3. MiXCR, run by TCRdb on the multiplex PCR reads, gives a single entry per CDR3 protein. The data contain fewer than 250,000 distinct CDR3 sequences, roughly 17% of them seen just once; the ten biggest clones take up under 65%. Sequencing used blood. The receptors stem from a man aged 45-65 years with Graves' hyperthyroidism.

This clonotype was seen many times. The chain uses TRBV28 and TRBJ2-7; tentative D call: TRBD1 (6 bases). The germline gives CDR1 MDHEN, CDR2 SYDVKM. The CDR3 runs 14 residues. Trimming left V 6 bases short and J 2 bases short, with 14 bases between. As DNA, the CDR3 is TGTGCCAGCAGCTTAGTCCACAGGGCCTACGAGCAGTACTTC. It encodes CASSLVHRAYEQYF.

The table lists this clonotype with many counts. This rearrangement joins TRBV12-5 to TRBJ1-4, with D maybe TRBD1 (5 bases). CDR3 size: 14 residues. V was clipped by 6 bases and J by 8 bases, with 16 bases between them. CDR1 and CDR2 from the germline V gene are LGHNT and FRNRAP. The CDR3 here is CASGIQGHPEKLFF. Here the CDR3 DNA reads TGTGCTAGTGGCATCCAGGGTCATCCGGAAAAACTGTTTTTT.

This clonotype was found many times. The chain uses TRBV11-2 and TRBJ2-7; 8 nucleotides line up with TRBD1. This CDR3 has 15 amino acids. Per germline, CDR1 SGHAT and CDR2 FQNNGV. Trimming took 4 bases from V and 0 from J; bases not matched to a gene: 5. The CDR3: CASSSPGQVSYEQYF. The CDR3 nucleotides read TGTGCCAGCAGCTCGCCGGGACAGGTCTCCTACGAGCAGTACTTC. Based on the CDR3 plus reference TRBV11-2 and TRBJ2-7, the full variable domain is EAGVAQSPRYKIIEKRQSVAFWCNPISGHATLYWYQQILGQGPKLLIQFQNNGVVDDSQLPKDRFSAERLKGVDSTLKIQPAKLEDSAVYLCASSSPGQVSYEQYFGPGTRLTVT.

This clonotype has just a few counts. This may be a read error: a much more frequent sequence differs by one nucleotide. The rearrangement links TRBV28 to TRBJ1-6; perhaps TRBD1 as D (5 bases). Germline-derived CDR1 and CDR2 are MDHEN and SYDVKM. The CDR3 consists of 12 residues. DNA for the CDR3: TGTGCCAGCAGTTCTTCAGGGTTACCCCTCCGCTTT. Translating it yields CASSSSGLPLRF.

This clonotype was observed many times. This sequence joins TRBV3-1 and TRBJ2-7; D gene ambiguous. V was shortened by 1 base and J by 2 bases, with 9 bases between the two germline ends. The germline gives CDR1 LGHDT, CDR2 YNNKEL (reference sequence). The CDR3 contains 14 residues. The CDR3 is CASSQAHLAYEQYF. In nucleotides, the CDR3 is TGTGCCAGCAGCCAAGCTCACCTAGCCTACGAGCAGTACTTC.

This clonotype was seen more than once but under ten times. V usage is TRBV11-3 and J usage is TRBJ1-6; 9 nucleotides match TRBD1. CDR3 size: 14 residues. The V gene end was trimmed by 6 bases and the J gene end by 8 bases; junction bases not matched to a gene: 5. The germline V gene has CDR1 SGHNT and CDR2 YENEEA. In DNA, the CDR3 is TGTGCCAGCAGGAAGGACAGGGGCGATTCACCCCTCCACTTT. Translating it yields CASRKDRGDSPLHF.

This clonotype occurred many times. This chain joins TRBV11-2 and TRBJ2-5; D perhaps matches TRBD2 (6 bases). V was cut by 1 base and J by 5 bases, with 11 bases left in between. This CDR3 region has 14 residues. Germline CDR1 is SGHAT and CDR2 is FQNNGV. DNA for the CDR3: TGTGCCAGCAGCTTAGTCGGGAGCGGGGAGACCCAGTACTTC. It translates to CASSLVGSGETQYF.

The chain has TRBV4-3 and TRBJ2-5, with D maybe TRBD1 (6 bases). The CDR3 sequence is 15 residues long. The germline V gene has CDR1 LGHNA and CDR2 YSLEER. V was trimmed by 4 bases and J by 4 bases, leaving 16 bases between them. CDR3 amino acids: CASSPDKLGGETQYF. The CDR3 DNA is TGCGCCAGCAGCCCAGACAAGCTAGGGGGAGAGACCCAGTACTTC.

This clonotype was counted ten times or more. The CDR3 sequence: CASSQEGLSPLHF. DNA for the CDR3: TGTGCCAGCAGCCAAGAGGGGCTTTCACCCCTCCACTTT. The chain is built from TRBV3-1 and TRBJ1-6, with D possibly TRBD1 on 5 matching bases. Germline V gives CDR1 LGHDT, CDR2 YNNKEL (reference sequence). The CDR3 totals 13 residues. V was clipped by 0 bases and J by 9 bases, with 6 bases between them.

Comment on this clonotype: A read error may be the cause here, since a much bigger clone is one base away. The chain couples TRBV28 to TRBJ2-3; 10 bases agree with TRBD2. The trim removed 5 bases at V and 5 bases at J, leaving 13 bases unmatched. The CDR3 contains 17 residues. CDR1 is MDHEN, CDR2 SYDVKM, per germline. In DNA form, the CDR3 reads TGTGCCAGCAGTCCTTCGGGACTAGCGAGGAGGAAAGATACGCAGTATTTT. Amino acid sequence: CASSPSGLARRKDTQYF.

This clonotype was picked up many times. The J gene is TRBJ1-6, the V gene TRBV29-1, with D unresolved. From germline, CDR1 is SQVTM and CDR2 ANQGSEA. The CDR3 is made up of 17 amino acids. Between the trimmed V and J ends, which lost 0 bases and 2 bases, there was a span of 14 bases. CDR3 in DNA: TGCAGCGTTGAAGATCTTCACGGCAAGGCCTATAATTCACCCCTCCACTTT. Translated, it gives CSVEDLHGKAYNSPLHF.

This sequence joins TRBV7-9 and TRBJ1-5; the D gene is possibly TRBD1 (5 bases). The CDR3 runs to 14 residues. V dropped 5 bases and J dropped 3 bases, with 11 bases sitting between them. CDR1 and CDR2 from the germline V gene are SEHNR and FQNEAQ (reference sequence). In DNA form, the CDR3 reads TGTGCCAGCAGCCCGGACACAGACAATCAGCCCCAGCATTTT. Translation gives CASSPDTDNQPQHF.

This clonotype has just a few counts. This chain connects TRBV30 to TRBJ2-5; 8 positions match TRBD1. This CDR3 is built from 15 residues. J lost 7 bases, V lost 2 bases, and 12 bases had no gene match. Per the germline V gene, CDR1 is GTSNPN and CDR2 is SVGIG (reference sequence). CDR3 nucleotides: TGTGCCTGGAGTCCCCCCAGGACAGGGCCAACGACCCAGTACTTC. Its translation: CAWSPPRTGPTTQYF.

In this sample, this clonotype turned up many times. The V call is TRBV7-2, the J call TRBJ2-3; D gene uncertain. Germline CDR1 SGHTA, CDR2 FQGNSA. V lost 1 base and J 2 bases, leaving 7 bases between the germline ends. The CDR3 is 14 residues long. The CDR3 DNA follows: TGTGCCAGCAGCTTAGGAAGACACACAGATACGCAGTATTTT. It translates to CASSLGRHTDTQYF.

There are many counts of this clonotype. V gene TRBV2 combines with J gene TRBJ2-5; 12 bases line up with TRBD2. CDR3 length: 14 residues. V gave up 3 bases and J gave up 5 bases; unmatched junction bases: 1. Germline V gene lookup returns CDR1 SNHLY and CDR2 FYNNEI. The CDR3 here is CASSDLAGGETQYF. The CDR3 nucleotides are TGTGCCAGCAGTGACCTAGCGGGAGGGGAGACCCAGTACTTC.

The rearrangement joins TRBV5-1 to TRBJ1-1, with 7 bases matching TRBD1. Trimming cost V 0 bases and J 1 base; bases outside gene matches: 9. Germline CDR1 SGHRS, CDR2 YFSETQ. The CDR3 totals 17 residues. The CDR3 coding sequence is TGCGCCAGCAGCTTGGAGGGGAGACAGGGCGCGAACACTGAAGCTTTCTTT. It is translated as CASSLEGRQGANTEAFF. Using reference TRBV5-1 and TRBJ1-1 for the parts outside the CDR3, the full variable domain is KAGVTQTPRYLIKTRGQQVTLSCSPISGHRSVSWYQQTPGQGLQFLFEYFSETQRNKGNFPGRFSGRQFSNSRSEMNVSTLELGDSALYLCASSLEGRQGANTEAFFGQGTRLTVV.

This clonotype has at least ten counts. This chain uses TRBV28 with TRBJ1-1; weak D call: TRBD1 (5 bases). Trimming left V 5 bases short and J 2 bases short, with 12 bases between. Germline assignment: CDR1 MDHEN and CDR2 SYDVKM. There are 14 residues in the CDR3. This CDR3 reads CASSTWGVNTEAFF. The CDR3 nucleotides read TGTGCCAGCAGTACGTGGGGGGTAAACACTGAAGCTTTCTTT.

The chain joins TRBV19 to TRBJ2-1, with TRBD1 as a possible D gene (6 bases). Per the germline V gene, CDR1 is LNHDA and CDR2 is SQIVND (reference sequence). The CDR3 is made up of 15 amino acids. V dropped 6 bases and J dropped 0 bases, with 12 bases sitting between them. The CDR3 sequence: CASSPGHLSYNEQFF. In nucleotides, the CDR3 is TGTGCCAGTAGCCCGGGACACCTCTCCTACAATGAGCAGTTCTTC. Looking up the rest from reference TRBV19 and TRBJ2-1 gives the full variable domain: DGGITQSPKYLFRKEGQNVTLSCEQNLNHDAMYWYRQDPGQGLRLIYYSQIVNDFQKGDIAEGYSVSREKKESFPLTVTSAQKNPTAFYLCASSPGHLSYNEQFFGPGTRLTVL.

This clonotype was counted many times. The CDR3 spells CAGAAATGSYEQYF. In nucleotides, the CDR3 is TGTGCCGGAGCGGCCGCCACAGGTTCCTACGAGCAGTACTTC. The chain uses TRBV2 and TRBJ2-7, with D perhaps being TRBD1 or TRBD2 (5 bases each). Germline lookup yields CDR1 SNHLY and CDR2 FYNNEI. CDR3 length: 14 amino acids. The V gene lost 11 bases and the J gene lost 1 base, with 18 bases spanning the gap.

A few counts support this clonotype. This chain connects TRBV20-1 to TRBJ1-5, with D unresolved. The V gene's germline CDR1 is DFQATT and CDR2 SNEGSKA (reference sequence). The CDR3 consists of 15 residues. V shed 0 bases and J shed 3 bases, with 12 bases lying between them. CDR3 sequence: CSARDNMVYNQPQHF. CDR3 nucleotide sequence: TGCAGTGCTAGAGATAACATGGTTTACAATCAGCCCCAGCATTTT.

In its sample, this clonotype was seen a few times. The rearrangement uses TRBV4-1 and TRBJ2-7; 9 bases fit TRBD2. The CDR3 sequence is 17 residues long. V shed 0 bases and J 3 bases; nucleotides not matched to a gene: 9. Germline V lookup: CDR1 MGHRA, CDR2 YSYEKL. The CDR3 coding sequence is TGCGCCAGCAGCCAAGATTTACTAGCGGGCAACTACTACGAGCAGTACTTC. Its protein product is CASSQDLLAGNYYEQYF.

CDR3 DNA: TGTGCCAGCAGCGGGGCCTATTGGGTTGAGCAGTTCTTC. Encoded protein: CASSGAYWVEQFF. This chain joins TRBV9 and TRBJ2-1, with no clear D. Germline loops: CDR1 SGDLS, CDR2 YYNGEE. The CDR3 runs 13 residues. V was shortened by 3 bases and J by 9 bases, with 13 bases between the two germline ends.

This clonotype was observed a few times. The chain links TRBV7-2 to TRBJ1-1; D unresolved. Germline loops: CDR1 SGHTA, CDR2 FQGNSA. The CDR3 consists of 13 residues. The V end lost 5 bases, the J end lost 1 base, and 8 bases lay between the germline ends. CDR3 residues: CASSREGNTEAFF. The CDR3 DNA is TGTGCCAGCAGCAGGGAGGGGAACACTGAAGCTTTCTTT. Variable domain in full (rest from reference TRBV7-2 and TRBJ1-1): GAGVSQSPSNKVTEKGKDVELRCDPISGHTALYWYRQSLGQGLEFLIYFQGNSAPDKSGLPSDRFSAERTGGSVSTLTIQRTQQEDSAVYLCASSREGNTEAFFGQGTRLTVV.

V is TRBV13 and J is TRBJ1-4; no reliable D call. V lost 0 bases to trimming and J lost 8 bases, with 10 bases between them. The CDR3 has 14 residues. The germline CDR1 and CDR2 sequences are PRHDT and FYEKMQ (reference sequence). The CDR3 region is CASSLGGLNEKLFF. CDR3 bases: TGTGCCAGCAGCTTAGGAGGTTTGAACGAAAAACTGTTTTTT.

This clonotype was picked up many times. J is TRBJ2-3 and V is TRBV11-2; 7 nucleotides align to TRBD2. This CDR3 is 20 amino acids long. The trim removed 4 bases at V and 0 bases at J, leaving 19 bases unmatched. Germline V CDR1 and CDR2: SGHAT, FQNNGV. Here the CDR3 DNA reads TGTGCCAGCAGCTACGGCTCCTGGCGGAGGGCGGGAGATAGCACAGATACGCAGTATTTT. Residues: CASSYGSWRRAGDSTDTQYF.

V and J are TRBV6-2 or TRBV6-3 and TRBJ1-5; D is unclear. V was shortened by 6 bases and J by 3 bases, with 12 bases between the two germline ends. The germline V gene encodes CDR1 MNHEY and CDR2 SVGEGT. This CDR3 is built from 14 residues. The CDR3 nucleotides are TGTGCCAGCAGCCGGGCCCAGTTCAATCAGCCCCAGCATTTT. Amino acids: CASSRAQFNQPQHF.